The 12 T cell receptor beta chains given below trace back to one sample, sequenced in a study of T cell responses to AZD1222 COVID-19 vaccine. Sequencing used immunoSEQ multiplex PCR; TCRdb keeps in-frame clones, though not all of them. Among some 120,000 clones listed, 90% to 95% were seen once. The sequenced sample was peripheral blood, obtained on day 0 of AZD1222 vaccination. The receptors originated from an adult in good health.

The CDR3 nucleotides are TGTGCCAGCAGCTTAGAATCGGCTAGCTTCCAGACCCAGTACTTC. As protein: CASSLESASFQTQYF. V gene TRBV11-2 combines with J gene TRBJ2-5; tentatively, D is TRBD2 (5 bases). The germline V gene has CDR1 SGHAT and CDR2 FQNNGV. Trimming cost V 0 bases and J 6 bases, with 14 bases left between them. This CDR3 spans 15 amino acids.

The chain links TRBV9 to TRBJ2-2; a weak D match, TRBD2 (6 bases). This CDR3 has 15 residues. The germline V gene has CDR1 SGDLS and CDR2 YYNGEE. V lost 3 bases and J 5 bases, leaving 14 bases between the germline ends. For the CDR3, the DNA is TGTGCCAGCAGCGACGGGACTCTTCAGACCGGGGAGCTGTTTTTT. Protein: CASSDGTLQTGELFF.

The rearrangement joins TRBV5-4 to TRBJ2-3; TRBD2 agrees at 13 bases. The CDR3 spans 16 residues. V dropped 4 bases and J dropped 6; count of bases not matched to a gene: 8. Germline lookup yields CDR1 SGHNT and CDR2 YYREEE (reference sequence). The CDR3 loop is CASSQGLAGSTDTQYF. The CDR3 nucleotides read TGTGCCAGCAGCCAGGGACTAGCGGGGTCCACGGATACGCAGTATTTT.

This rearrangement joins TRBV7-2 to TRBJ1-3, with D possibly matching TRBD1 (5 bases). Germline V gene sequence: CDR1 SGHTA, CDR2 FQGNSA. CDR3 length: 14 residues. V was trimmed by 4 bases and J by 4 bases, leaving 11 bases between them. The CDR3 spells CASSSGTSGNTIYF. CDR3 in DNA: TGTGCCAGCAGCTCCGGGACGAGCGGAAACACCATATATTTT.

The sample holds one count of this clone. The rearrangement joins TRBV4-1 to TRBJ2-5; no reliable D call. CDR1 and CDR2 (germline): MGHRA, YSYEKL. Trimming removed 0 bases from V and 1 base from J, with 9 bases in between. CDR3 length: 15 amino acids. The DNA of the CDR3 is TGCGCCAGCAGCCAAGATCGGCGTGCCCAAGAGACCCAGTACTTC. Protein product: CASSQDRRAQETQYF.

The genes are TRBV19 and TRBJ2-7; no clear D gene. V was pared by 5 bases and J by 3 bases, with 5 bases between. CDR1 and CDR2 (germline): LNHDA, SQIVND (reference sequence). The CDR3 spans 11 residues. The chain's CDR3 is CASSVGYEQYF. The CDR3 DNA reads as TGTGCCAGTAGTGTTGGCTACGAGCAGTACTTC.

The CDR3, as DNA: TGTGCCAGCAGCGCGTCGTTACTTTTGGAGGATATACTGGGTGGTGGCACCGGGGAGCTGTTTTTT. Protein: CASSASLLLEDILGGGTGELFF. The V gene is TRBV7-6, the J gene TRBJ2-2; D is possibly TRBD2 (5 bases). The CDR3 is made up of 22 amino acids. Trimming removed 5 bases at V and 4 bases at J, with 35 bases between. CDR1 is SGHVS, CDR2 FNYEAQ, per germline.

The CDR3 DNA is TGCGCCAGCAGCCAAGATCGATATTTCCTGGGGGCTTTCTTT. Protein product: CASSQDRYFLGAFF. The chain couples TRBV4-1 to TRBJ1-1; D not certain. This CDR3 is 14 amino acids long. Germline CDR1 is MGHRA and CDR2 is YSYEKL. The V end lost 0 bases, the J end lost 11 bases, and 16 bases lay between the germline ends.

The gene calls are TRBV30 and TRBJ1-3; the match to TRBD1 covers 9 bases. Germline loops: CDR1 GTSNPN, CDR2 SVGIG (reference sequence). CDR3 length: 16 amino acids. V trimming: 5 bases; J trimming: 0 bases; junction bases outside the gene matches: 8. In DNA form, the CDR3 reads TGTGCCTGGGGGGGACAGGGAATACTCTCTGGAAACACCATATATTTT. It is translated as CAWGGQGILSGNTIYF.

V usage is TRBV19 and J usage is TRBJ1-6; TRBD1 matches 7 bases. The length of the CDR3 is 17 residues. Germline CDR1 and CDR2: LNHDA and SQIVND (reference sequence). The junction had 18 bases not matched to a gene; V was cut back by 3 bases and J by 13 bases. CDR3 in amino acids: CASSITKGAARMGPLHF. CDR3 nucleotide sequence: TGTGCCAGTAGTATTACAAAGGGGGCGGCAAGAATGGGGCCCCTCCACTTT.

Here the CDR3 DNA reads TGTGCCAGCAGCTTAGAGGGGGGGCTAGGGCCCTCCTACAATGAGCAGTTCTTC. Protein product: CASSLEGGLGPSYNEQFF. The rearrangement links TRBV7-6 to TRBJ2-1; tentatively, D is TRBD2 (7 bases). The CDR3 spans 18 residues. CDR1 and CDR2 (germline): SGHVS, FNYEAQ. V shed 1 base and J shed 0 bases, with 16 bases lying between them.

This chain's CDR3 is CASSRESQLDNEQFF. DNA for the CDR3: TGTGCCAGTAGCCGCGAATCTCAGCTGGACAATGAGCAGTTCTTC. The J gene is TRBJ2-1, the V gene TRBV19; no clear D. Trimming cost V 6 bases and J 5 bases, with 17 bases left between them. Germline CDR1 and CDR2: LNHDA and SQIVND (reference sequence). The CDR3 length is 15 residues.